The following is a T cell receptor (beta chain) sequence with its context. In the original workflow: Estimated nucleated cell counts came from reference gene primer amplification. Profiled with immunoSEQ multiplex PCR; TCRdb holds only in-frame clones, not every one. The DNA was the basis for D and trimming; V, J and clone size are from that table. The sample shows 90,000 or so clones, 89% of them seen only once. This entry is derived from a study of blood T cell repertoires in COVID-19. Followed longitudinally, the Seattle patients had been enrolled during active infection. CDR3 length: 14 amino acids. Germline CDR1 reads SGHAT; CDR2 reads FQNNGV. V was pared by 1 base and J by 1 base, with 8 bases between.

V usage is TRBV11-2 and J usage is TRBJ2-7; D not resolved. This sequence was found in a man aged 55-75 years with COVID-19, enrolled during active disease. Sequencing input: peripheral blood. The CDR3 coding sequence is TGTGCCAGCAGCTTAGGTTTCCTTTCCTACGAGCAGTACTTC. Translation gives CASSLGFLSYEQYF.